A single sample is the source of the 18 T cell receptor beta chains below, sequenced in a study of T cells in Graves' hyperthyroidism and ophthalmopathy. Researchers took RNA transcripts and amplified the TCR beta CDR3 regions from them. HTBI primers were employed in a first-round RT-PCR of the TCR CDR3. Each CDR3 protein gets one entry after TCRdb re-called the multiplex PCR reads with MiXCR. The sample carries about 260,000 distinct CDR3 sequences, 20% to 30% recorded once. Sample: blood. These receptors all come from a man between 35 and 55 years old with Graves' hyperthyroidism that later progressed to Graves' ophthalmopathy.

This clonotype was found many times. CDR3 protein: CASSLAWQEIYNEQFF. In nucleotides, the CDR3 is TGTGCCAGCAGCTTAGCATGGCAGGAGATTTACAATGAGCAGTTCTTC. The V gene is TRBV7-9, the J gene TRBJ2-1; no definite D call. Germline values: CDR1 SEHNR, CDR2 FQNEAQ (reference sequence). Trimming removed 0 bases at V and 4 bases at J, with 13 bases between. CDR3 length equals 16 residues.

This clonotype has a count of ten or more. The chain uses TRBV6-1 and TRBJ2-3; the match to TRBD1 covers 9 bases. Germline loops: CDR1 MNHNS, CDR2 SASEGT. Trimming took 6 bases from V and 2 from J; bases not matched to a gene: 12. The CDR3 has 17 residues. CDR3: CASRVAGTGSVTDTQYF. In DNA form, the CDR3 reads TGTGCCAGCAGAGTAGCCGGGACAGGGAGTGTCACAGATACGCAGTATTTT.

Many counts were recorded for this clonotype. CDR3 amino acids: CASSYTRTSNQPQHF. In DNA form, the CDR3 reads TGTGCCAGCAGTTACACCAGGACTTCCAATCAGCCCCAGCATTTT. The chain recombines TRBV6-5 with TRBJ1-5, with no clear D. Germline-derived CDR1 and CDR2 are MNHEY and SVGAGI. V shed 2 bases and J shed 3 bases, with 11 bases lying between them. The CDR3 consists of 15 residues.

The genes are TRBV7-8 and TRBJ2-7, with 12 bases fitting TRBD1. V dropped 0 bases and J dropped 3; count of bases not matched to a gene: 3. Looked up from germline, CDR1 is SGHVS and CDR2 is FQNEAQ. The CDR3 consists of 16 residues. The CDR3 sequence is CASSLAGTGGFYEQYF. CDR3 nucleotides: TGTGCCAGCAGCTTAGCCGGGACAGGGGGCTTCTACGAGCAGTACTTC. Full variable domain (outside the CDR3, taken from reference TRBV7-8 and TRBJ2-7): GAGVSQSPRYKVAKRGQDVALRCDPISGHVSLFWYQQALGQGPEFLTYFQNEAQLDKSGLPSDRFFAERPEGSVSTLKIQRTQQEDSAVYLCASSLAGTGGFYEQYFGPGTRLTVT.

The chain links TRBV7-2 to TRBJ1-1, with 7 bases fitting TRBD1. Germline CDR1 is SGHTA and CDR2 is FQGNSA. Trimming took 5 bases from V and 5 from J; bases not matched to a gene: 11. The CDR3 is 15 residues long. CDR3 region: CASSPSRTGWTEAFF. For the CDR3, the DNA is TGTGCCAGCAGCCCCTCCCGGACAGGTTGGACTGAAGCTTTCTTT.

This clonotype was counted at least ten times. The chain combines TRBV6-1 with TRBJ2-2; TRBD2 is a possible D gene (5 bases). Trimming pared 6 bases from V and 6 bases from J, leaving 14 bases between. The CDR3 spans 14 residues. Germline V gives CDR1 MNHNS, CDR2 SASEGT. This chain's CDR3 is CASRELGSAGELFF. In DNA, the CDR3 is TGTGCCAGCAGGGAACTAGGATCGGCCGGGGAGCTGTTTTTT.

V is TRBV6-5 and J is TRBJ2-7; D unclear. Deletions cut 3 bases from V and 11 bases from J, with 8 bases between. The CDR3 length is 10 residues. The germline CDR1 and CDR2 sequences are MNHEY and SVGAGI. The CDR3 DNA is TGTGCCAGCAGTTATGTTACGGAGTACTTC. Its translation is CASSYVTEYF.

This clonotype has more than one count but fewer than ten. The CDR3 here is CSASLAPVEQYF. The CDR3 DNA is TGCAGTGCTAGTCTAGCGCCCGTCGAGCAGTACTTC. This chain joins TRBV20-1 and TRBJ2-7; TRBD2 might be the D (6 bases). V was clipped by 3 bases and J by 6 bases, with 12 bases between them. The CDR3 length is 12 residues. Germline loops: CDR1 DFQATT, CDR2 SNEGSKA (reference sequence).

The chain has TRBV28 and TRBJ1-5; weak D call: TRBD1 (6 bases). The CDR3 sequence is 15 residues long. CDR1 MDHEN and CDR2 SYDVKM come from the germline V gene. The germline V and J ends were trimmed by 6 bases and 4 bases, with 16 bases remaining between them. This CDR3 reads CASRPTGQINQPQHF. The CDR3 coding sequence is TGTGCCAGCAGGCCAACCGGACAGATTAATCAGCCCCAGCATTTT. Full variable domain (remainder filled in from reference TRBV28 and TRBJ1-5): DVKVTQSSRYLVKRTGEKVFLECVQDMDHENMFWYRQDPGLGLRLIYFSYDVKMKEKGDIPEGYSVSREKKERFSLILESASTNQTSMYLCASRPTGQINQPQHFGDGTRLSIL.

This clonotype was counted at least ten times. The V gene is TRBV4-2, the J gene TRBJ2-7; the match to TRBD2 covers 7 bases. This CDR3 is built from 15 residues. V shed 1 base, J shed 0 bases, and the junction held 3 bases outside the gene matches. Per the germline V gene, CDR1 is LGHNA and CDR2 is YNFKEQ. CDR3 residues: CASSQAAGVSYEQYF. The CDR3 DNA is TGTGCCAGCAGCCAAGCTGCGGGAGTCTCCTACGAGCAGTACTTC.

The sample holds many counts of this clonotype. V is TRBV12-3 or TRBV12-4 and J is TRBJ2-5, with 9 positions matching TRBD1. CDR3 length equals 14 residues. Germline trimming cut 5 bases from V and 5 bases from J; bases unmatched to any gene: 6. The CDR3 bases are TGTGCCAGCAGTGCGGGACAGGGCGGCGAGACCCAGTACTTC. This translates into CASSAGQGGETQYF.

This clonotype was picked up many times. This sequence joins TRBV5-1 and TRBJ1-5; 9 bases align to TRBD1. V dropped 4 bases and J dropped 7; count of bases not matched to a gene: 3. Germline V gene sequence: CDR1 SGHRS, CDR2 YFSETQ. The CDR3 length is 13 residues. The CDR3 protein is CASSTDRGQPQHF. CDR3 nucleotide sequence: TGCGCCAGCAGCACGGACAGGGGACAGCCCCAGCATTTT.

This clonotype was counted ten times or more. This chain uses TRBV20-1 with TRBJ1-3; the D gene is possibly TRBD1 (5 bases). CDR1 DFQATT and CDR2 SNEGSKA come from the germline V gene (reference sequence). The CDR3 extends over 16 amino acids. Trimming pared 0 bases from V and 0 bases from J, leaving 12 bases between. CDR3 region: CSARDGGVDSGNTIYF. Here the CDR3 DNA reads TGCAGTGCTAGAGACGGGGGGGTCGACTCTGGAAACACCATATATTTT.

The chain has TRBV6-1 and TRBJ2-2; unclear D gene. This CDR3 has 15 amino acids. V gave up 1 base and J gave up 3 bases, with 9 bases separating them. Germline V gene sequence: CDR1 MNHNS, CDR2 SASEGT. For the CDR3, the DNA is TGTGCCAGCAGTGAAGGGACGGCCCACACCGGGGAGCTGTTTTTT. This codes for CASSEGTAHTGELFF.

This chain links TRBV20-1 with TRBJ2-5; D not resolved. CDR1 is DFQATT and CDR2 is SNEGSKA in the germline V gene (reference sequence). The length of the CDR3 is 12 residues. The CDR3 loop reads CTPWTTGETQYF. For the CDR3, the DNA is TGCACCCCATGGACGACGGGAGAGACCCAGTACTTC.

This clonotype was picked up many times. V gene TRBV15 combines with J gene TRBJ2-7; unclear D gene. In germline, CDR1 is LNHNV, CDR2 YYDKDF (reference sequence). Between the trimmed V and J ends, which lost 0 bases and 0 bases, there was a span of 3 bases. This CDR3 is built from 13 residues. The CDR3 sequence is CATSRDLSYEQYF. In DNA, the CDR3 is TGTGCCACCAGCAGAGATCTCTCCTACGAGCAGTACTTC.

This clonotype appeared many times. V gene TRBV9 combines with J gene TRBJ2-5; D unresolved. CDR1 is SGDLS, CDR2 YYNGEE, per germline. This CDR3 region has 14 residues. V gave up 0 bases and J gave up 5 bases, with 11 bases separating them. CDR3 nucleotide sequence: TGTGCCAGCAGCGTAGGGATTAGGACCGAGACCCAGTACTTC. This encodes CASSVGIRTETQYF.

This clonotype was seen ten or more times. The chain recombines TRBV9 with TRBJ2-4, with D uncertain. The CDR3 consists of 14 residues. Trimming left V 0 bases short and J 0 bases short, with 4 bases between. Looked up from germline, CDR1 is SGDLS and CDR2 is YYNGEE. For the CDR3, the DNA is TGTGCCAGCAGCGTAGGCCCAGCCAAAAACATTCAGTACTTC. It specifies CASSVGPAKNIQYF.